This TCR beta chain was sequenced in a study of technical replicates of blood from several donors. TCRdb's table, derived via immunoSEQ multiplex PCR, lists solely in-frame clones and lacks some. The table includes over 70,000 clones, approximately 97% detected once. The V end was cut by 6 bases, the J end by 4 bases, with 12 bases between. The CDR3 has 13 residues. The germline V gene has CDR1 MDHEN and CDR2 SYDVKM. This sequence originates from a human donor in good health. The gene calls are TRBV28 and TRBJ2-5; the D gene is possibly TRBD1 (5 bases). The specimen sequenced was T cells isolated from PBMCs. CDR3 in DNA: TGTGCCAGCAGCCGAAGGGGCGCAGAGACCCAGTACTTC. The encoded protein is CASSRRGAETQYF.